The 15 T cell receptor beta chains below were found in one sample sequenced in a study of T cell responses to AZD1222 COVID-19 vaccine. Profiling relied on immunoSEQ multiplex PCR, and the TCRdb table lists in-frame clones only, not all of them. The table records some 120,000 clones, around 92% of them present only once. The source was peripheral blood, collected on day 0 of AZD1222 vaccination. The source of these receptors is an adult in good health.

The rearrangement links TRBV11-2 to TRBJ1-1, with 8 bases lining up with TRBD1. Germline V gene sequence: CDR1 SGHAT, CDR2 FQNNGV. The CDR3 is 15 residues long. Losses at the gene ends were 5 bases for V and 2 bases for J; bases not matched to a gene: 7. The CDR3 loop is CASSLRTGRNTEAFF. DNA for the CDR3: TGTGCCAGCAGCCTAAGGACAGGGAGAAACACTGAAGCTTTCTTT.

The CDR3 spells CASSQQTVPGTSPYEQYF. The CDR3 nucleotides read TGCGCCAGCAGCCAACAGACAGTTCCCGGGACTTCTCCCTACGAGCAGTACTTC. This chain joins TRBV4-1 and TRBJ2-7, with a tentative D call TRBD2 (6 bases). The CDR3 has 18 amino acids. Germline V lookup: CDR1 MGHRA, CDR2 YSYEKL. V lost 2 bases and J lost 2, with 22 bases in between.

The V and J genes are TRBV3-1 (or the pseudogene TRBV3-2) and TRBJ1-2, with D unclear. V was trimmed by 0 bases and J by 4 bases, leaving 9 bases between them. This CDR3 has 14 amino acids. The germline gives CDR1 LGHDT, CDR2 YNNKEL (reference sequence). The DNA of the CDR3 is TGTGCCAGCAGCCAAGAGGGTCAGACCTATGGCTACACCTTC. Translation: CASSQEGQTYGYTF.

The count of this clone is one. The chain employs TRBV18 and TRBJ2-3, with TRBD2 as a possible D gene (5 bases). Germline V CDR1 and CDR2: KGHSH, LQKENI. The CDR3 sequence is 14 residues long. The ends were cut back, 3 bases at V and 5 bases at J, with 12 bases in the middle. The CDR3 bases are TGTGCCAGCTCACCGATACTAGATATAGATACGCAGTATTTT. Translated: CASSPILDIDTQYF.

The chain recombines TRBV7-7 with TRBJ2-1; 9 bases align to TRBD2. Per the germline V gene, CDR1 is SSHAT and CDR2 is FNYEAQ (reference sequence). V gave up 0 bases and J gave up 7 bases; unmatched junction bases: 7. The CDR3 has 16 residues. The CDR3 reads CASSLAVGGGENEQFF. CDR3 in DNA: TGTGCCAGCAGCTTAGCGGTCGGCGGGGGGGAAAATGAGCAGTTCTTC.

The rearrangement joins TRBV6-4 to TRBJ2-7; TRBD1 aligns across 7 bases. This CDR3 is 14 amino acids long. In germline, CDR1 is MRHNA, CDR2 SNTAGT. J lost 5 bases, V lost 5 bases, and 9 bases had no gene match. The CDR3: CASSRDRLMHEQYF. The CDR3 nucleotides are TGTGCCAGCAGTCGGGACAGACTCATGCACGAGCAGTACTTC.

This clone was picked up one time. V and J are TRBV30 and TRBJ1-6; D gene ambiguous. This CDR3 has 14 residues. Trimming pared 0 bases from V and 9 bases from J, leaving 12 bases between. Germline V gene data show CDR1 as GTSNPN and CDR2 as SVGIG (reference sequence). The CDR3 reads CAWSVVNLGSPLHF. In DNA form, the CDR3 reads TGTGCCTGGAGTGTAGTCAATTTGGGTTCACCCCTCCACTTT.

The J gene is TRBJ2-3, the V gene TRBV9, with D unclear. Germline assignment: CDR1 SGDLS and CDR2 YYNGEE. V was shortened by 6 bases and J by 4 bases, with 15 bases between the two germline ends. The CDR3 consists of 14 residues. The CDR3 region is CASTKRPSPDTQYF. For the CDR3, the DNA is TGTGCCAGCACCAAGAGGCCATCCCCAGATACGCAGTATTTT.

V and J are TRBV19 and TRBJ2-7; D is possibly TRBD1 or TRBD2 (6 bases each). The CDR3 is 12 residues long. V lost 9 bases and J 5 bases, leaving 14 bases between the germline ends. Germline V gives CDR1 LNHDA, CDR2 SQIVND (reference sequence). The CDR3: CASRGWGDEQYF. In DNA, the CDR3 is TGTGCCAGCAGGGGCTGGGGGGACGAGCAGTACTTC.

This clone was detected a few times. The chain couples TRBV27 to TRBJ1-2, with no clear D. The length of the CDR3 is 13 residues. CDR1 and CDR2 (germline): MNHEY, SMNVEV (reference sequence). Trimming removed 0 bases from V and 10 bases from J, with 12 bases in between. The CDR3 DNA is TGTGCCAGCAGTTTATCGCAGGCCCTGCCCTACACCTTC. It specifies CASSLSQALPYTF.

The chain uses TRBV24-1 and TRBJ1-1, with 12 nucleotides matching TRBD1. The length of the CDR3 is 13 residues. The germline CDR1 and CDR2 sequences are KGHDR and SFDVKD. Trimming at V came to 7 bases and at J to 10 bases, leaving 6 bases not matched to a gene. The CDR3 loop is CATRPRDRGRAFF. CDR3 DNA sequence: TGTGCCACCAGGCCCCGGGACAGGGGGCGAGCTTTCTTT.

This clone has only a few counts. The chain has TRBV6-1 and TRBJ1-5; D is undetermined. With 2 bases removed from V and 3 bases from J, the gap between germline ends came to 11 bases. The CDR3 is made up of 15 amino acids. Germline V gene data show CDR1 as MNHNS and CDR2 as SASEGT. CDR3 bases: TGTGCCAGCAGTGAATCTGGCTACCACAATCAGCCCCAGCATTTT. This encodes CASSESGYHNQPQHF.

The J gene is TRBJ2-2, the V gene TRBV19; TRBD1 matches 8 bases. The germline CDR1 and CDR2 sequences are LNHDA and SQIVND (reference sequence). Trimming cost V 5 bases and J 2 bases; bases outside gene matches: 1. CDR3 length equals 14 residues. CDR3 sequence reads: CASSDRGNTGELFF. CDR3 in DNA: TGTGCCAGTAGTGACAGGGGAAACACCGGGGAGCTGTTTTTT.

The genes are TRBV29-1 and TRBJ1-3; D uncertain. The CDR3 contains 11 residues. Deletions cut 4 bases from V and 4 bases from J, with 5 bases between. The germline V gene has CDR1 SQVTM and CDR2 ANQGSEA. CDR3 residues: CSVAVGNTIYF. CDR3 bases: TGCAGCGTTGCGGTAGGAAACACCATATATTTT.

This clone was detected once. J is TRBJ1-5 and V is TRBV18, with D uncertain. Trimming cost V 2 bases and J 5 bases, with 7 bases left between them. Germline assignment: CDR1 KGHSH and CDR2 LQKENI. The CDR3 is made up of 13 amino acids. This chain's CDR3 is CASSPSWDQPQHF. In DNA, the CDR3 is TGTGCCAGCTCACCATCGTGGGATCAGCCCCAGCATTTT.